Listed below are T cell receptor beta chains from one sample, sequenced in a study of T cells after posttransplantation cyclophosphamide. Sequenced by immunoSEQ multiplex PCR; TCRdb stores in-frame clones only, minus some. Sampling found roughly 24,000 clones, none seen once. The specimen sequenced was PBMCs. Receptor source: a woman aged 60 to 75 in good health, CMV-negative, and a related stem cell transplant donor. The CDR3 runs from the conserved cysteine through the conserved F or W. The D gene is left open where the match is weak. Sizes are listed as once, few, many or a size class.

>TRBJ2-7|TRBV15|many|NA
CATSPGRLADEQYF
TGTGCCACCAGCCCCGGACGGCTAGCTGACGAGCAGTACTTC
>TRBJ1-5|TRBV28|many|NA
CASSLLVVNQPQHF
TGTGCCAGCAGTCTTTTAGTCGTAAATCAGCCCCAGCATTTT
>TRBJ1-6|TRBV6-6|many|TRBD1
CASSGTGARISPLHF
TGTGCCAGCAGTGGGACAGGTGCCCGTATTTCACCCCTCCACTTT
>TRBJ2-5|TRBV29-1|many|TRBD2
CSVINSGTYQETQYF
TGCAGCGTTATTAACAGCGGGACCTACCAAGAGACCCAGTACTTC
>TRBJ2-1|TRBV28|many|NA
CASSPAASRRNEQFF
TGTGCCAGCAGTCCCGCGGCTAGCCGGAGGAACGAGCAGTTCTTC
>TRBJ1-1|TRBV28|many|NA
CASSLDSGTEAFF
TGTGCCAGCAGCCTGGACAGCGGCACTGAAGCTTTCTTT
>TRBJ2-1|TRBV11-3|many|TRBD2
CASSLAYSSGPEKNEQFF
TGTGCCAGCAGCTTAGCTTACTCTAGCGGGCCCGAAAAGAATGAGCAGTTCTTC
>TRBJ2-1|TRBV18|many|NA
CASSYGGYNEQFF
TGTGCCAGCTCCTACGGCGGGTACAATGAGCAGTTCTTC
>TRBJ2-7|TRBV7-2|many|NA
CASSLAAEQYF
TGTGCCAGCAGCTTAGCGGCCGAGCAGTACTTC
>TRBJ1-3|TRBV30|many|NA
CAWSADGTGNTIYF
TGTGCCTGGAGTGCTGACGGGACTGGAAACACCATATATTTT
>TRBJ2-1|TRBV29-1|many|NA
CSVEMRDNEQFF
TGCAGCGTTGAAATGCGGGACAATGAGCAGTTCTTC
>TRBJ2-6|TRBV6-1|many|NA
CAARAGANVLTF
TGTGCCGCCCGGGCTGGGGCCAACGTCCTGACTTTC
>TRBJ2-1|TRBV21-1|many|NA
CASRWEGRAVGDLLPSRDNEQFF
TGTGCCAGCAGATGGGAGGGGAGGGCCGTCGGTGATCTCCTACCGTCAAGGGACAATGAGCAGTTCTTC
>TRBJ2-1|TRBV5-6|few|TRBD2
CASSPPGGTGNEQFF
TGTGCCAGCAGCCCCCCGGGGGGAACGGGCAATGAGCAGTTCTTC
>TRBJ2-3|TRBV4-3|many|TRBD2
CASSQTGGPTDTQYF
TGCGCCAGCAGCCAGACGGGGGGGCCCACAGATACGCAGTATTTT
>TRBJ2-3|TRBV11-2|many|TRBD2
CASSPLAGGLRGDTQYF
TGTGCCAGCAGCCCTCTAGCGGGGGGCCTCCGGGGAGATACGCAGTATTTT
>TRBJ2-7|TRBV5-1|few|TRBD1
CASSFGQGATYEQYF
TGCGCCAGCAGCTTTGGACAGGGTGCAACCTACGAGCAGTACTTC
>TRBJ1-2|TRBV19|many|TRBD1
CASSITVGTDNSYTF
TGTGCCAGTAGTATTACAGTGGGGACAGACAATAGCTACACCTTC
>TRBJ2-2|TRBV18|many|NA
CASSPQSTDITGELFF
TGTGCCAGCTCACCACAGTCGACAGACATCACCGGGGAGCTGTTTTTT
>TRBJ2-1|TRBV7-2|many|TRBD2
CASSSSGGNEQFF
TGTGCCAGCAGCTCATCGGGAGGCAATGAGCAGTTCTTC
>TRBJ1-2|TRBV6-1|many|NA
CASSETEGNYGYTF
TGTGCCAGCAGTGAAACGGAGGGCAACTATGGCTACACCTTC
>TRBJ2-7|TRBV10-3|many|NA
CAISEFQFRIEQYF
TGTGCCATCAGTGAGTTTCAGTTTCGAATCGAGCAGTACTTC
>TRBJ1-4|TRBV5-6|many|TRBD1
CASSPGQGDPNEKLFF
TGTGCCAGCAGCCCCGGACAGGGGGATCCTAATGAAAAACTGTTTTTT
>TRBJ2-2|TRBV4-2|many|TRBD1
CASSRFDRDTGELFF
TGTGCCAGCAGCCGCTTTGACAGGGACACCGGGGAGCTGTTTTTT
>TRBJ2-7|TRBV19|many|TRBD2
CASSLQAGGPHEQYF
TGTGCCAGTAGTCTTCAAGCGGGAGGGCCACACGAGCAGTACTTC
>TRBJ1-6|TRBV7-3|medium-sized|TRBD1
CASSQGVGNSPLHF
TGTGCCAGCAGCCAGGGGGTAGGCAATTCACCCCTCCACTTT
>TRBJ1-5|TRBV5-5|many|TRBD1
CASSRGTGDQPQHF
TGTGCCAGCAGCCGCGGGACAGGGGATCAGCCCCAGCATTTT
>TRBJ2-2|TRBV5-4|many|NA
CASSLVLDTGELFF
TGTGCCAGCAGCTTGGTGCTAGACACCGGGGAGCTGTTTTTT
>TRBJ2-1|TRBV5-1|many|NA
CASSPPGDSYNEQFF
TGCGCCAGCAGCCCCCCGGGGGACTCCTACAATGAGCAGTTCTTC
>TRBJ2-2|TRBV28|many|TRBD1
CASSKRGTGNTGELFF
TGTGCCAGCAGTAAGAGAGGGACAGGGAACACCGGGGAGCTGTTTTTT
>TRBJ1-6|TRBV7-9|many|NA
CASSSRDTVNSPLHF
TGTGCCAGCAGCTCTAGGGACACCGTGAATTCACCCCTCCACTTT
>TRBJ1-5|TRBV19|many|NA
CASSIEGTSNQPQHF
TGTGCCAGTAGTATAGAGGGGACAAGCAATCAGCCCCAGCATTTT
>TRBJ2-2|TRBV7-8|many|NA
CASSYTFSGELFF
TGTGCCAGCAGCTACACCTTCTCCGGGGAGCTGTTTTTT
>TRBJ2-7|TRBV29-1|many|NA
CSVAQGISYEQYF
TGCAGCGTTGCACAGGGAATATCCTACGAGCAGTACTTC
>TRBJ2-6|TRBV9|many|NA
CASSIQGAGANVLTF
TGTGCCAGCAGCATACAGGGCGCCGGGGCCAACGTCCTGACTTTC
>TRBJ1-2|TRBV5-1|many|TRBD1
CASSLGTGGSGYTF
TGCGCCAGCAGCCTGGGGACAGGGGGCTCTGGCTACACCTTC
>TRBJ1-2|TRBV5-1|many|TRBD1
CASSPRTGNRGSNGYTF
TGCGCCAGCAGCCCACGCACGGGAAACAGGGGTAGTAACGGCTACACCTTC